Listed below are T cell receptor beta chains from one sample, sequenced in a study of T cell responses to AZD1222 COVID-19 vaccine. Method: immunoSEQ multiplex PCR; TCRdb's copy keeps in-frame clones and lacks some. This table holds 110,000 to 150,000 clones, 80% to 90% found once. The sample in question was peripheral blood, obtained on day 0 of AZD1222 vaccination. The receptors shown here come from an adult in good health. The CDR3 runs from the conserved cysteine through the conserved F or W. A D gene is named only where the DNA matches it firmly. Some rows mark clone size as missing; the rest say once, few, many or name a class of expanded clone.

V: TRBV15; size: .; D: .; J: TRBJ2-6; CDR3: CATSRARDLLSGANVLTF; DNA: TGTGCCACCAGCAGAGCCAGGGACCTCCTCTCTGGGGCCAACGTCCTGACTTTC
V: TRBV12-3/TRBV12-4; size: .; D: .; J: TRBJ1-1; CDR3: CASSLGRGTEAFF; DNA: TGTGCCAGCAGTTTAGGCAGGGGCACTGAAGCTTTCTTT
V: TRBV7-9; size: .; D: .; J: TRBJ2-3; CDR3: CASSPPGLSTDTQYF; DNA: TGTGCCAGCAGCCCTCCGGGACTCAGCACAGATACGCAGTATTTT
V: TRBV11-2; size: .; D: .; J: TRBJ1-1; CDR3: CASSLGGATEAFF; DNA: TGTGCCAGCAGCTTAGGGGGGGCCACTGAAGCTTTCTTT
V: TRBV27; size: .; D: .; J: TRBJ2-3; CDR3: CASSLGSGATSTDTQYF; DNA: TGTGCCAGCAGTTTAGGTTCGGGGGCTACTAGCACAGATACGCAGTATTTT
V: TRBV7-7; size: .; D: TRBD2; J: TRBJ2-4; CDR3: CASSPGRADKNIQYF; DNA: TGTGCTAGCAGCCCCGGGAGGGCCGACAAAAACATTCAGTACTTC
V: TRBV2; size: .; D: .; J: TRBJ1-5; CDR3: CASSEGAMGQPQHF; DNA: TGTGCCAGCAGTGAGGGGGCGATGGGACAGCCCCAGCATTTT
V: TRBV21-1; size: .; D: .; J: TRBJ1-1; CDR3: CASSKANAGTGGGLGTEAFF; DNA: TGTGCCAGCAGCAAAGCCAACGCCGGGACAGGGGGAGGGCTGGGCACTGAAGCTTTCTTT
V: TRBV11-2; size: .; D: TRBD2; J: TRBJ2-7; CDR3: CASSLLAGGQDEQYF; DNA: TGTGCCAGCAGCTTGCTAGCGGGGGGGCAGGACGAGCAGTACTTC
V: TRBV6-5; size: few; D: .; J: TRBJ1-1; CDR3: CASSYSRTTLEAFF; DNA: TGTGCCAGCAGTTACTCAAGGACAACTCTTGAAGCTTTCTTT
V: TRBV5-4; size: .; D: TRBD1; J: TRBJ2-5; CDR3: CASSLAPLGQQETQYF; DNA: TGTGCCAGCAGTCTTGCTCCGTTGGGACAGCAAGAGACCCAGTACTTC
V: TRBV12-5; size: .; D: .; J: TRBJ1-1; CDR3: CASGLGNTEAFF; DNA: TGTGCTAGTGGTTTAGGGAACACTGAAGCTTTCTTT
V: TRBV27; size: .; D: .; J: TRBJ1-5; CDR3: CASSSAGGQPQHF; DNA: TGTGCCAGCAGTTCAGCGGGTGGTCAGCCCCAGCATTTT
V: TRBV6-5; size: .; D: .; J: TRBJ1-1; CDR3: CASSRSGTPNTEAFF; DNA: TGTGCCAGCAGCCGCTCAGGGACACCGAACACTGAAGCTTTCTTT
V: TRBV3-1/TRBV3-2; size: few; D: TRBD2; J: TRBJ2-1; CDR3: CASSQGSEAGANNEQFF; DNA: TGTGCCAGCAGCCAAGGGTCGGAAGCGGGAGCCAACAATGAGCAGTTCTTC
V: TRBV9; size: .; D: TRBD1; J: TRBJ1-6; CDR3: CASSAAPTGSSSPLHF; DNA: TGTGCCAGCAGCGCCGCCCCGACAGGGAGTTCTTCACCCCTCCACTTT
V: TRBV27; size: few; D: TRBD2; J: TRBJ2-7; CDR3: CASSDRIPGLAGASEQYF; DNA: TGTGCCAGCAGCGACCGCATACCGGGACTAGCGGGAGCCAGCGAGCAGTACTTC
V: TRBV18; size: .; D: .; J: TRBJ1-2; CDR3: CASSPDRNYGYTF; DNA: TGTGCCAGCTCACCGGACAGAAACTATGGCTACACCTTC
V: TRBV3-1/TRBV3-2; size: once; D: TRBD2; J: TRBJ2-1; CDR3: CASSHRTSGNDEQFF; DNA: TGTGCCAGCAGCCATCGGACTAGCGGGAACGATGAGCAGTTCTTC
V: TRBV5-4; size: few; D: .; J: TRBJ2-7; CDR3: CASSFGTTLTEQYF; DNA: TGTGCCAGCAGCTTCGGGACGACCCTGACCGAGCAGTACTTC
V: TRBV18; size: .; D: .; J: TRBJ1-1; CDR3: CASSPGAGNTEAFF; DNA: TGTGCCAGCTCACCAGGGGCCGGGAACACTGAAGCTTTCTTT
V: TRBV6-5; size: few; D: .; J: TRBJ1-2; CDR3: CASSYQGTVGYTF; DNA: TGTGCCAGCAGTTACCAAGGGACGGTTGGCTACACCTTC
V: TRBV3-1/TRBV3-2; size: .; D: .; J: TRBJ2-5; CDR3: CASSQDLPQETQYF; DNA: TGTGCCAGCAGCCAAGACCTCCCACAAGAGACCCAGTACTTC
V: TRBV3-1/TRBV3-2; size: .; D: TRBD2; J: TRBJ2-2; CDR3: CASSQESGRGTGELFF; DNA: TGTGCCAGCAGCCAAGAAAGCGGGAGGGGTACCGGGGAGCTGTTTTTT
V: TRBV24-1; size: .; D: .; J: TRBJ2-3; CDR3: CATSAVSTDTQYF; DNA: TGTGCCACCAGTGCTGTCAGTACAGATACGCAGTATTTT
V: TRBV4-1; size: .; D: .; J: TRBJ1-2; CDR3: CASSQVRHPKYGYTF; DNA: TGCGCCAGCAGCCAAGTGCGACACCCGAAGTATGGCTACACCTTC
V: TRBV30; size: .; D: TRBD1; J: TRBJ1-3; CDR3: CAWTRDRVLSGNTIYF; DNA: TGTGCCTGGACCCGGGACAGGGTCCTCTCTGGAAACACCATATATTTT
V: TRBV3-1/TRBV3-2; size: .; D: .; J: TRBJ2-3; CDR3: CASSLTEADTQYF; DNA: TGTGCCAGCAGCCTGACCGAAGCAGATACGCAGTATTTT
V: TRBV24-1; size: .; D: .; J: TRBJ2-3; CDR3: CATSLTGSDTQYF; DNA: TGTGCCACCAGCCTCACCGGTTCGGATACGCAGTATTTT
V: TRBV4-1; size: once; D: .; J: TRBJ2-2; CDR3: CASSFRTEGLGTGELFF; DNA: TGCGCCAGCAGCTTTCGGACGGAAGGGCTGGGTACCGGGGAGCTGTTTTTT
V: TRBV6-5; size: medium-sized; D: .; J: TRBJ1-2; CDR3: CASSYSHTADYGYTF; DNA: TGTGCCAGCAGTTACTCGCACACAGCCGACTATGGCTACACCTTC
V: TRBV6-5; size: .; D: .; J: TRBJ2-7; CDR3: CATLLVPYEQYF; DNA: TGTGCCACCCTCCTAGTCCCCTACGAGCAGTACTTC
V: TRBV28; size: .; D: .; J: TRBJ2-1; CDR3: CASSFLSGDNEQFF; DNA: TGTGCCAGCAGTTTTCTCTCCGGGGACAATGAGCAGTTCTTC
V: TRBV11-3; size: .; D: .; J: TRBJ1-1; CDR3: CASSSRGGGTEAFF; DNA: TGTGCCAGCAGCTCCCGCGGGGGAGGCACTGAAGCTTTCTTT
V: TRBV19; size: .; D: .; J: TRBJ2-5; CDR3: CASSMDRERETQYF; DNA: TGTGCCAGTAGTATGGACAGAGAACGGGAGACCCAGTACTTC
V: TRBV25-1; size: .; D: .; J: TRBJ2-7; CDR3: CASSGGYEQYF; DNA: TGTGCCAGCTCCGGGGGATACGAGCAGTACTTC
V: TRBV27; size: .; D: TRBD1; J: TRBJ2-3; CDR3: CASTGTGGSDTQYF; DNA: TGTGCCAGCACCGGGACAGGGGGCTCAGATACGCAGTATTTT
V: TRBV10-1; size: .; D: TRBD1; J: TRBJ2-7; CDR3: CASSPGGSYEQYF; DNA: TGCGCCAGTTCCCCAGGGGGCTCCTACGAGCAGTACTTC
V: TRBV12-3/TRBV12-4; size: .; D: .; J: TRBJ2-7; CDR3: CASSYSGTHEQYF; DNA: TGTGCCAGCAGTTACTCAGGGACCCACGAGCAGTACTTC
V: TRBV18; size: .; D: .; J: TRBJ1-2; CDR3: CASSPETGGGYTF; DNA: TGTGCCAGCTCACCAGAGACAGGAGGAGGCTACACCTTC
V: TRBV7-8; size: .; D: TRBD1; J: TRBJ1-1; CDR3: CASSSPGQGAIEAFF; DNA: TGTGCCAGCAGCTCCCCCGGACAGGGGGCAATTGAAGCTTTCTTT
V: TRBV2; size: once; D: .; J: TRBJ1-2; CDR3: CASSEEVEGEDYGYTF; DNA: TGTGCCAGCAGTGAAGAAGTAGAAGGGGAGGACTATGGCTACACCTTC
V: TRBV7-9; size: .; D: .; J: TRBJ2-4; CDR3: CASSAGWAKNIQYF; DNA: TGTGCCAGCAGCGCAGGGTGGGCCAAAAACATTCAGTACTTC
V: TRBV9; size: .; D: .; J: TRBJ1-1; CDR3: CASSGDTRGAFF; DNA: TGTGCCAGCAGCGGTGACACCCGTGGGGCTTTCTTT
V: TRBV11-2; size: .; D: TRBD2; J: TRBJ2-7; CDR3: CASSLGTNSYEQYF; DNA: TGTGCCAGCAGCCTCGGGACTAACTCCTACGAGCAGTACTTC
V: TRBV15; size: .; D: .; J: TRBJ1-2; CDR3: CATSRLDSNYGYTF; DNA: TGTGCCACCAGCAGATTGGACAGTAACTATGGCTACACCTTC
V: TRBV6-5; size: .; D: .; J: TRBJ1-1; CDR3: CASSYTAPRNTEAFF; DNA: TGTGCCAGCAGTTACACAGCCCCCAGAAACACTGAAGCTTTCTTT
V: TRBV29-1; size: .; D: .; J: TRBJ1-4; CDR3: CSVAKGGTSNEKLFF; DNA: TGCAGCGTTGCAAAAGGGGGGACTTCTAATGAAAAACTGTTTTTT
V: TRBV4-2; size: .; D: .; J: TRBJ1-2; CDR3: CASSPSGPISLYGYTF; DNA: TGTGCCAGCAGCCCCAGCGGACCGATAAGCCTTTATGGCTACACCTTC
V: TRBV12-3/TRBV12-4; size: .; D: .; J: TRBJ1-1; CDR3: CASSLGGRVAFF; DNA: TGTGCCAGCAGTTTGGGGGGGCGGGTAGCTTTCTTT
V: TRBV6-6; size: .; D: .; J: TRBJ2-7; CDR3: CASRTLAPYEQYF; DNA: TGTGCCAGCAGGACGCTAGCGCCCTACGAGCAGTACTTC
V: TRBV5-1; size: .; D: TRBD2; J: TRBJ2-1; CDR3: CASSFGLAGGFSYNEQFF; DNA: TGCGCCAGCAGCTTTGGGCTAGCGGGAGGTTTCTCCTACAATGAGCAGTTCTTC
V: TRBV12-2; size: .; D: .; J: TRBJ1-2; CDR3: CASRLDSLGIYGYTF; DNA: TGTGCAAGTCGCCTCGACAGTTTGGGGATCTATGGCTACACCTTC
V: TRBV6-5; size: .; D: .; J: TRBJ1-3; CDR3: CASTGHAGNTIYF; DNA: TGTGCCAGCACCGGACATGCTGGAAACACCATATATTTT
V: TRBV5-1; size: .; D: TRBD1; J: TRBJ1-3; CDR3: CASSLGQGGNTIYF; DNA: TGCGCCAGCAGCTTGGGACAGGGAGGAAACACCATATATTTT
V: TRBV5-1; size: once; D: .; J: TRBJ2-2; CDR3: CASSEGGGELFF; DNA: TGCGCCAGCAGCGAGGGGGGCGGGGAGCTGTTTTTT
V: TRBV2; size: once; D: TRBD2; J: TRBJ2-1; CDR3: CASSQLAGGYNEQFF; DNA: TGTGCCAGCAGCCAACTAGCGGGAGGGTACAATGAGCAGTTCTTC
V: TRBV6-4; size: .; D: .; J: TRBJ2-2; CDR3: CASSEMGLNTGELFF; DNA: TGTGCCAGCAGTGAGATGGGGCTGAACACCGGGGAGCTGTTTTTT
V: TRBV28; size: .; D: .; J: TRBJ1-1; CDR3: CASSPAGTRVSHTEAFF; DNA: TGTGCCAGCAGTCCAGCCGGGACCCGGGTTTCTCACACTGAAGCTTTCTTT
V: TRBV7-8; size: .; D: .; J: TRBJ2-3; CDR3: CASSLDRTDTQYF; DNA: TGTGCCAGCAGCTTAGACCGCACAGATACGCAGTATTTT